This record looks at one T cell receptor beta chain sequence and its context. Cohorts were assigned according to the clinical history that participants reported. The repertoire was sequenced with immunoSEQ multiplex PCR; TCRdb's copy has only in-frame clones and lacks some. The data show about 380,000 clones, with 88% seen just once and 0.9% to 1.5% held by the top ten. The entry originates in a study of blood T cell repertoires in COVID-19. Looked up from germline, CDR1 is MGHRA and CDR2 is YSYEKL. Trimming left V 1 base short and J 0 bases short, with 15 bases between. The CDR3 totals 18 residues. The V and J genes are TRBV4-1 and TRBJ2-2; no clear D gene. The sequencing input was PBMCs or T cells enriched from blood (not recorded which). The sequence was obtained from a woman aged 18-30 years who had recovered from COVID-19. This CDR3 is CASSQASPPFPNTGELFF. The CDR3 DNA sequence: TGCGCCAGCAGCCAAGCTTCTCCCCCGTTCCCGAACACCGGGGAGCTGTTTTTT.